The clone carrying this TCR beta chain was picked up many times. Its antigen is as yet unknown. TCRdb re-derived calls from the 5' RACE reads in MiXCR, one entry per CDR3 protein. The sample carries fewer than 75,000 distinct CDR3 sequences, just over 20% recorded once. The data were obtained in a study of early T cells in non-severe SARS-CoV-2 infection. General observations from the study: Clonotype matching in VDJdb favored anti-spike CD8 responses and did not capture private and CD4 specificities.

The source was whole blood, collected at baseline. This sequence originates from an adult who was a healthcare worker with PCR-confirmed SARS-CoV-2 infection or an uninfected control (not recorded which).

The CDR3 loop is CASSPTASNYGYTF. DNA of the CDR3: TGTGCCAGCAGCCCAACAGCCTCTAACTATGGCTACACCTTC. The chain combines TRBV7-9 with TRBJ1-2; D uncertain. The CDR3 is 14 amino acids. Germline CDR1 and CDR2: SEHNR and FQNEAQ (reference sequence). The V end was cut by 5 bases, the J end by 0 bases, with 10 bases between. Looking up the rest from reference TRBV7-9 and TRBJ1-2 gives the full variable domain: DTGVSQNPRHKITKRGQNVTFRCDPISEHNRLYWYRQTLGQGPEFLTYFQNEAQLEKSRLLSDRFSAERPKGSFSTLEIQRTEQGDSAMYLCASSPTASNYGYTFGSGTRLTVV.